The rows below give T cell receptor beta chains drawn from one sample of a study of T cells in Graves' hyperthyroidism and ophthalmopathy. From the multiplex PCR reads, TCRdb called clonotypes with MiXCR, one entry per CDR3 protein. The sample records about 640,000 distinct CDR3 sequences, 20% to 25% being singletons. The sample comprised blood. These receptors originate from a man aged 25 to 40 with Graves' ophthalmopathy. Each CDR3 is given with its conserved first and last residue. Fields, in order: D gene, V gene, J gene, clone size, CDR3 protein, CDR3 DNA. The D gene is left open where the match is weak. Clone size is given for some rows only: seen once, a few or many times, or a class if the clone is expanded.

>TRBD2|TRBV28|TRBJ2-2|few
CASSSMPGTSGNAGELFF
TGTGCCAGCAGCTCGATGCCAGGGACTAGCGGGAATGCCGGGGAGCTGTTTTTT
>NA|TRBV28|TRBJ1-1|many
CASGTGSEDTEAFF
TGTGCCAGCGGTACAGGGTCTGAGGACACTGAAGCTTTCTTT
>NA|TRBV2|TRBJ2-6|NA
CASSEGGGANVLIF
TGTGCCAGCAGTGAAGGGGGTGGGGCCAACGTCCTGATTTTC
>TRBD1|TRBV28|TRBJ1-1|many
CASSSTGGRGTEAFF
TGTGCCAGCAGTTCGACAGGGGGCCGGGGCACTGAAGCTTTCTTT
>NA|TRBV24-1|TRBJ2-5|NA
CATSDSSDPPGTQYF
TGTGCCACCAGTGATTCCAGCGATCCCCCAGGGACCCAGTACTTC
>NA|TRBV6-1|TRBJ1-5|many
CASSKGQTPYNQPQHF
TGTGCCAGCAGTAAAGGACAGACACCATACAATCAGCCCCAGCATTTT
>NA|TRBV28|TRBJ2-4|many
CASSWGPGTGLAKNIQYF
TGTGCCAGCAGTTGGGGCCCCGGGACGGGTCTAGCCAAAAACATTCAGTACTTC
>NA|TRBV24-1|TRBJ1-1|NA
CATSDGGLNTEAFF
TGTGCCACCAGTGACGGAGGCCTGAACACTGAAGCTTTCTTT
>NA|TRBV14|TRBJ1-6|NA
CASSQDYNSPLHF
TGTGCCAGCAGCCAAGACTACAATTCACCCCTCCACTTT
>NA|TRBV10-3|TRBJ2-3|once
CAIAQGRGADTQYF
TGTGCCATCGCACAGGGCCGTGGGGCAGATACGCAGTATTTT
>NA|TRBV4-1|TRBJ2-7|NA
CASSQEISSYEQYF
TGCGCCAGCAGCCAAGAAATCAGCTCCTACGAGCAGTACTTC
>TRBD2|TRBV28|TRBJ2-1|many
CASSLSLADYNEQFF
TGTGCCAGCAGTTTATCACTAGCGGATTACAATGAGCAGTTCTTC
>NA|TRBV29-1|TRBJ2-1|NA
CSVEAWENEQFF
TGCAGCGTTGAGGCCTGGGAGAATGAGCAGTTCTTC
>NA|TRBV7-8|TRBJ2-5|many
CASSLAQGVQETQYF
TGTGCCAGCAGCTTAGCGCAAGGGGTACAAGAGACCCAGTACTTC
>NA|TRBV7-8|TRBJ2-3|many
CASSPVRQGSTDTQYF
TGTGCCAGCAGTCCTGTTAGACAAGGGAGTACAGATACGCAGTATTTT